The 32 T cell receptor beta chains reported below all come from one sample, sequenced in a study of T-cell reconstitution after alpha-beta-depleted transplantation in children. Preparation of the TCRbeta library involved a method that used unique molecular identifiers. TCRdb fed the PCR reads into MiXCR, producing one record per CDR3 protein. The table lists 150,000 to 250,000 distinct CDR3 sequences, about 14% of them singletons. The sequencing here drew on PBMCs from the stem cell graft donor, taken from the stem cell graft. The origin of the receptors is a human donor who donated a stem cell graft to a child with acute lymphoblastic leukemia.

The chain couples TRBV20-1 to TRBJ2-1; D remains unclear. CDR3 length: 14 residues. Between the trimmed V and J ends, which lost 2 bases and 6 bases, there was a span of 14 bases. Germline CDR1 is DFQATT and CDR2 is SNEGSKA (reference sequence). This chain's CDR3 is CSARRYKLVNEQFF. The CDR3 DNA sequence: TGCAGTGCTAGACGATACAAACTTGTCAATGAGCAGTTCTTC.

About this clonotype itself: The junction and the germline gene differ at one end; a read error may be behind it. This sequence joins TRBV12-3 or TRBV12-4 and TRBJ2-5, with D maybe TRBD1 (6 bases). CDR3 length equals 18 residues. CDR3 sequence reads: CAISLRSIRGSPMETQYF. The CDR3 region has the DNA TGTGCCATCAGTTTACGGAGTATCAGGGGTAGCCCCATGGAGACCCAGTACTTC.

At least ten counts were recorded for this clonotype. The V call is TRBV7-2, the J call TRBJ2-5; tentatively, D is TRBD2 (6 bases). The ends were cut back, 2 bases at V and 4 bases at J, with 8 bases in the middle. The CDR3 is 13 amino acids. CDR1 and CDR2 from the germline V gene are SGHTA and FQGNSA. The CDR3, as DNA: TGTGCCAGCAGCTTATACGGGAGAGAGACCCAGTACTTC. Amino acid sequence: CASSLYGRETQYF.

This clonotype was counted at least ten times. The V and J genes are TRBV20-1 and TRBJ1-1; perhaps TRBD1 as D (5 bases). Per germline, CDR1 DFQATT and CDR2 SNEGSKA (reference sequence). The CDR3 covers 14 residues. The V end was cut by 3 bases, the J end by 4 bases, with 15 bases between. The CDR3 protein is CSASGAARFTEAFF. CDR3 nucleotide sequence: TGCAGTGCTAGTGGGGCGGCTCGTTTCACTGAAGCTTTCTTT.

This clonotype was seen many times. CDR3 sequence: CASSMEYRDEQFF. Written as DNA, the CDR3 is TGCGCCAGCAGCATGGAGTACCGGGATGAGCAGTTCTTC. V is TRBV5-1 and J is TRBJ2-1; D unresolved. This CDR3 is 13 amino acids long. The V end lost 4 bases, the J end lost 8 bases, and 13 bases lay between the germline ends. Germline V lookup: CDR1 SGHRS, CDR2 YFSETQ.

This clonotype was observed many times. This chain connects TRBV5-4 to TRBJ2-1, with D perhaps assigned TRBD1 or TRBD2 (5 bases each). This CDR3 region has 15 residues. Germline values: CDR1 SGHNT, CDR2 YYREEE (reference sequence). Deletions cut 5 bases from V and 3 bases from J, with 15 bases between. The CDR3, as DNA: TGTGCCAGCAGGCCATTCCGGGACCACTACAATGAGCAGTTCTTC. It yields the protein CASRPFRDHYNEQFF.

Ten or more counts support this clonotype. V gene TRBV5-1 combines with J gene TRBJ1-4, with D possibly being TRBD1 (5 bases). Trimming pared 4 bases from V and 4 bases from J, leaving 11 bases between. Germline V gives CDR1 SGHRS, CDR2 YFSETQ. The CDR3 runs to 14 residues. Here the CDR3 reads CASSTDRYNEKLFF. CDR3 in DNA: TGCGCCAGCAGCACAGACAGATATAATGAAAAACTGTTTTTT.

This clonotype came up many times. The chain employs TRBV12-3 or TRBV12-4 and TRBJ2-3; either TRBD1 or TRBD2 may supply D (6 bases each). V lost 2 bases, J lost 1 base, and 10 bases lay in between. The CDR3 runs to 15 residues. CDR3 sequence (DNA): TGTGCCAGCAGTTTATGGGGGGCCGGCACAGATACGCAGTATTTT. Its protein product is CASSLWGAGTDTQYF.

This clonotype was picked up many times. The V gene is TRBV6-2 or TRBV6-3, the J gene TRBJ2-7; D is unclear. This CDR3 has 10 residues. The germline gives CDR1 MNHEY, CDR2 SVGEGT. Trimming removed 6 bases at V and 5 bases at J, with 5 bases between. CDR3 sequence: CASRRNEQYF. The CDR3 DNA follows: TGTGCCAGCAGGAGAAACGAGCAGTACTTC.

To note about this clonotype: Just one base apart from a much larger clone, this may be a read error. This chain links TRBV6-1 with TRBJ2-1, with TRBD2 identical over 13 bases. CDR1 is MNHNS, CDR2 SASEGT, per germline. This CDR3 is built from 16 residues. The CDR3 loop is CASRLHGLAGDNQQFF. The DNA for the CDR3 is TGTGCCAGCAGGCTACACGGACTAGCGGGAGACAATCAGCAGTTCTTC.

As regards this clonotype: Possible read error: a much larger clone is one base away. The chain uses TRBV21-1 and TRBJ2-3; the table's D call of TRBD1 was not tested on the DNA. TRBV21-1 is a known pseudogene. The CDR3 spans 15 residues. Here the CDR3 reads CASSRDTRGTDTQYF. The CDR3 region has the DNA TGTGCCAGCAGCAGAGACACCAGGGGCACAGATACGCAGTATTTT.

This clonotype was seen at least ten times. J is TRBJ1-2 and V is TRBV20-1; TRBD1 might be the D (6 bases). CDR3 length: 14 residues. Per the germline V gene, CDR1 is DFQATT and CDR2 is SNEGSKA (reference sequence). Deletions cut 3 bases from V and 5 bases from J, with 16 bases between. DNA for the CDR3: TGCAGTGCTAGGTACCGCAGGGGTTATTATGGCTACACCTTC. It translates to CSARYRRGYYGYTF.

This chain links TRBV24-1 with TRBJ2-1, with 7 bases fitting TRBD2. V lost 2 bases and J lost 7; bases outside the gene matches: 7. Germline CDR1 is KGHDR and CDR2 is SFDVKD. The CDR3 contains 15 residues. The CDR3 region has the DNA TGTGCCACCAGTGATTCGTGGGAGGGTAGAAATGAGCAGTTCTTC. This sequence encodes CATSDSWEGRNEQFF.

This clonotype was detected ten times or more. The junction does not match germline at one end; this may be a read error. The chain is built from TRBV20-1 and TRBJ2-7; 11 positions match TRBD2. Germline CDR1 is DFQATT and CDR2 is SNEGSKA (reference sequence). The length of the CDR3 is 14 residues. The CDR3 nucleotides read TGCAGTGCAAGAGGTAGCGGGAGGGCCTTCGAGCAGTACTTC. It codes for CSARGSGRAFEQYF.

This clonotype was recorded at least ten times. The chain uses TRBV5-1 and TRBJ2-7, with TRBD1 matching 9 bases. V lost 5 bases and J lost 3; bases outside the gene matches: 3. CDR1 is SGHRS, CDR2 YFSETQ, per germline. The CDR3 runs 13 residues. CDR3 DNA sequence: TGCGCCAGCAGGACGGACAGGGGCTACGAGCAGTACTTC. This translates into CASRTDRGYEQYF.

This clonotype was counted ten times or more. The gene calls are TRBV7-9 and TRBJ2-1, with 13 bases matching TRBD2. The junction had 0 bases not matched to a gene; V was cut back by 3 bases and J by 7 bases. The length of the CDR3 is 14 residues. Per the germline V gene, CDR1 is SEHNR and CDR2 is FQNEAQ (reference sequence). In DNA form, the CDR3 reads TGTGCCAGCAGCTTGACTAGCGGGGGGAATGAGCAGTTCTTC. This codes for CASSLTSGGNEQFF.

In its sample, this clonotype was seen many times. The rearrangement links TRBV20-1 to TRBJ1-2, with 8 bases fitting TRBD1. The V gene's germline CDR1 is DFQATT and CDR2 SNEGSKA (reference sequence). The junction had 7 bases not matched to a gene; V was cut back by 6 bases and J by 7 bases. The CDR3 contains 12 residues. CDR3 DNA sequence: TGCAGTGCCTCGGGACAGGTCGGTGGCTACACCTTC. Translating gives CSASGQVGGYTF.

This clonotype has more than one count but fewer than ten. This chain connects TRBV6-2 or TRBV6-3 to TRBJ2-7; 12 nucleotides match TRBD1. The germline gives CDR1 MNHEY, CDR2 SVGEGT. J lost 6 bases, V lost 6 bases, and 15 bases had no gene match. The CDR3 covers 17 residues. CDR3 in DNA: TGTGCCAGCAGGACGCCAACACTCCGGGACAGGGGGCGCGAGCAGTACTTC. Translated, it gives CASRTPTLRDRGREQYF.

This clonotype was seen repeatedly, ten times or more. The rearrangement joins TRBV20-1 to TRBJ1-4; maybe TRBD1 (5 bases). Trimming shortened V by 1 base and J by 3 bases, and 15 bases separated the two germline ends. Germline CDR1 and CDR2: DFQATT and SNEGSKA (reference sequence). This CDR3 has 16 amino acids. CDR3 DNA sequence: TGCAGTGCTAGAGCCAACCAGGGAAGGGCTAATGAAAAACTGTTTTTT. Amino acid sequence: CSARANQGRANEKLFF.

As to this clonotype: This CDR3 is missing its conserved last phenylalanine or tryptophan, likely due to a read error. This chain joins TRBV20-1 and TRBJ2-7, with 8 bases aligning to TRBD2. The V gene's germline CDR1 is DFQATT and CDR2 SNEGSKA (reference sequence). With V trimmed by 1 base and J by 7 bases, 9 bases remained unmatched. The CDR3 has 14 amino acids. The CDR3 loop reads CSARASGRTEEQYS. The CDR3 bases are TGCAGTGCTAGAGCCAGCGGGAGAACTGAAGAGCAGTACTCC.

Comment on this clonotype: A read error may be the cause here, since a much bigger clone is one base away. Given the absence of the conserved phenylalanine or tryptophan at the CDR3 end, a read error is likely. The chain links TRBV12-3 or TRBV12-4 to TRBJ1-2; possible D gene TRBD1, 6 bases. V was shortened by 7 bases and J by 4 bases, with 13 bases between the two germline ends. CDR3 size: 13 residues. Here the CDR3 DNA reads TGTGCCAGCACCTTATCGGACAGCTATGGCTACACCTCC. This gives the protein CASTLSDSYGYTS.

V is TRBV24-1 and J is TRBJ2-7; D possibly uses TRBD1 or TRBD2 (5 bases each). Trimming pared 3 bases from V and 9 bases from J, leaving 14 bases between. Germline V gives CDR1 KGHDR, CDR2 SFDVKD. The CDR3 covers 13 residues. The CDR3 here is CATSDLTSGRQYF. In DNA form, the CDR3 reads TGTGCCACCAGTGATCTCACGTCGGGGCGGCAGTACTTC.

This clonotype appeared a few times. The chain combines TRBV7-8 with TRBJ1-5; unclear D gene. CDR3 size: 13 residues. Trimming removed 7 bases at V and 7 bases at J, with 14 bases between. CDR1 and CDR2 (germline): SGHVS, FQNEAQ. CDR3 bases: TGTGCCAGCACCCATATAGGCGGGCAGCCCCAGCATTTT. Translation gives CASTHIGGQPQHF.

This clonotype was seen more than once but under ten times. The chain joins TRBV12-3 or TRBV12-4 to TRBJ1-2; 9 bases align to TRBD1. V was clipped by 9 bases and J by 8 bases; unmatched bases: 10. This CDR3 is 13 amino acids long. The CDR3 spells CASGGGQGGGYTF. DNA for the CDR3: TGTGCCAGTGGGGGGGGACAGGGAGGCGGCTACACCTTC.

This clonotype was counted many times. The rearrangement links TRBV5-1 to TRBJ2-2, with TRBD2 matching over 8 bases. Germline assignment: CDR1 SGHRS and CDR2 YFSETQ. J lost 1 base, V lost 2 bases, and 4 bases had no gene match. The CDR3 is made up of 16 amino acids. DNA of the CDR3: TGCGCCAGCAGCTTTCTACTAGCGGAGAACACCGGGGAGCTGTTTTTT. It yields the protein CASSFLLAENTGELFF. The variable domain in full, completed from reference TRBV5-1 and TRBJ2-2, reads KAGVTQTPRYLIKTRGQQVTLSCSPISGHRSVSWYQQTPGQGLQFLFEYFSETQRNKGNFPGRFSGRQFSNSRSEMNVSTLELGDSALYLCASSFLLAENTGELFFGEGSRLTVL.

This clonotype showed up just a few times. The DNA of the CDR3 is TGTGCCAGCACCTCTCCGGGGGGCCTAGTGTATGGCTACACCTTC. Amino acid sequence: CASTSPGGLVYGYTF. The chain is built from TRBV12-3 or TRBV12-4 and TRBJ1-2; weak D call: TRBD1 (6 bases). The CDR3 is made up of 15 amino acids. V was pared by 7 bases and J by 5 bases, with 20 bases between.

The V gene is TRBV6-1, the J gene TRBJ1-1, with D hard to call. This CDR3 spans 14 amino acids. Trimming took 6 bases from V and 6 from J, leaving 17 bases between them. CDR1 is MNHNS and CDR2 is SASEGT in the germline V gene. CDR3 DNA sequence: TGTGCCAGCAGCTTGGATGCGCGGTGGGCTGAAGCTTTCTTT. It specifies CASSLDARWAEAFF.

The rearrangement joins TRBV11-3 to TRBJ2-1; 9 positions agree with TRBD1. V was clipped by 4 bases and J by 8 bases; unmatched bases: 9. This CDR3 spans 15 amino acids. Germline lookup yields CDR1 SGHNT and CDR2 YENEEA. CDR3 in amino acids: CASSSDGTGWDEQFF. The CDR3 DNA reads TGTGCCAGCAGCTCTGATGGGACAGGGTGGGATGAGCAGTTCTTC.

This clonotype was observed at least ten times. The chain uses TRBV9 and TRBJ2-1, with 10 positions matching TRBD1. The ends lost 2 bases at V and 10 bases at J; junction bases unmatched: 9. The CDR3 is 15 residues long. The germline V gene has CDR1 SGDLS and CDR2 YYNGEE. This CDR3 is CASSVPRGDRGEQFF. CDR3 DNA sequence: TGTGCCAGCAGCGTCCCTCGAGGGGACAGGGGCGAGCAGTTCTTC.

The sample holds many counts of this clonotype. V and J are TRBV29-1 and TRBJ2-5; D uncertain. CDR3 length: 12 amino acids. Germline V gene data show CDR1 as SQVTM and CDR2 as ANQGSEA. The V gene lost 8 bases and the J gene lost 0 bases, with 10 bases spanning the gap. The CDR3: CSSARYQETQYF. CDR3 coding DNA: TGCAGCTCTGCCAGGTACCAAGAGACCCAGTACTTC.

The chain links TRBV4-1 to TRBJ1-2, with 8 bases aligning to TRBD1. This CDR3 region has 17 residues. The germline gives CDR1 MGHRA, CDR2 YSYEKL. The J segment lost 7 bases and the V segment lost 4 bases, leaving 17 bases of the junction unmatched. This CDR3 is CASSPWGRGRSKGGYTF. The CDR3 nucleotides read TGCGCCAGCAGCCCCTGGGGCAGGGGGCGAAGTAAGGGTGGCTACACCTTC.

Worth noting for this clonotype: The junction differs from germline at one of its ends, possibly a read error. The rearrangement uses TRBV5-1 and TRBJ2-3; perhaps TRBD2 as D (6 bases). Germline V gene data show CDR1 as SGHRS and CDR2 as YFSETQ. The CDR3 is 14 amino acids. Written as DNA, the CDR3 is TGCTCCAGCCGATTGGGAGGTTCTGCAGATACGCAGTATTTT. Protein: CSSRLGGSADTQYF.